The 29 T cell receptor beta chains below were found in one sample sequenced in a study of CD8 T cells in Susac syndrome. Random hexamers served to reverse transcribe roughly 0.5 to 1 ug RNA. TCRdb re-called the immunoSEQ multiplex PCR reads through MiXCR, storing one row per CDR3 protein. The table shows 65,000 to 85,000 distinct CDR3 sequences, with approximately 95% occurring only once. The sequencing input was CD8+ T cells from PBMCs. The receptors originated from a human donor with Susac syndrome.

The CDR3 spells CATSTFRDQRGEQYF. Here the CDR3 DNA reads TGTGCCACCAGCACCTTCCGGGACCAAAGAGGAGAGCAGTACTTC. The genes are TRBV15 and TRBJ2-7; D might be TRBD1 or TRBD2, each matching 5 bases. Germline CDR1 LNHNV, CDR2 YYDKDF (reference sequence). The CDR3 runs 15 residues. Trimming shortened V by 4 bases and J by 7 bases, and 20 bases separated the two germline ends.

Only one count was recorded for this clonotype. The CDR3 DNA reads TGCAGTGCTATCCCGACTCAAAGGTTCGGGCCTAATGAAAAACTGTTTTTT. Its protein is CSAIPTQRFGPNEKLFF. The genes are TRBV20-1 and TRBJ1-4; D not resolved. The V end lost 4 bases, the J end lost 3 bases, and 21 bases lay between the germline ends. The germline V gene has CDR1 DFQATT and CDR2 SNEGSKA (reference sequence). The length of the CDR3 is 17 residues.

Only one count was recorded for this clonotype. The rearrangement uses TRBV5-4 and TRBJ1-3, with D unclear. V gave up 5 bases and J gave up 0 bases, with 9 bases separating them. The CDR3 has 14 residues. Germline V gene lookup returns CDR1 SGHNT and CDR2 YYREEE (reference sequence). The CDR3 nucleotides read TGTGCCAGCAGTCTGAGCCTCTCTGGAAACACCATATATTTT. Protein: CASSLSLSGNTIYF.

The gene calls are TRBV30 and TRBJ1-1, with 8 bases lining up with TRBD1. This CDR3 comprises 14 residues. Germline V gene sequence: CDR1 GTSNPN, CDR2 SVGIG (reference sequence). V trimming: 8 bases; J trimming: 5 bases; junction bases outside the gene matches: 13. The CDR3 DNA reads TGTGCCGGACGACAGGGGCCCCCGAGGACTGAAGCTTTCTTT. This translates into CAGRQGPPRTEAFF.

The chain couples TRBV14 to TRBJ1-4, with 8 bases lining up with TRBD1. The CDR3 consists of 15 residues. Germline lookup yields CDR1 SGHDN and CDR2 FVKESK. V lost 5 bases, J lost 3 bases, and 5 bases stayed unmatched. CDR3 sequence (DNA): TGTGCCAGCAGCGGACAGGGCGGCGCTAATGAAAAACTGTTTTTT. Translated, it gives CASSGQGGANEKLFF.

The J gene is TRBJ2-7, the V gene TRBV6-2 or TRBV6-3; D uncertain. The CDR3 length is 14 residues. Germline CDR1 and CDR2: MNHEY and SVGEGT. With 0 bases removed from V and 0 bases from J, the gap between germline ends came to 6 bases. The CDR3 sequence is CASSYSPGSYEQYF. DNA of the CDR3: TGTGCCAGCAGTTACTCCCCGGGCTCCTACGAGCAGTACTTC.

The chain carries TRBV4-1 and TRBJ2-7, with TRBD1 as a possible D gene (6 bases). Between the trimmed V and J ends, which lost 4 bases and 2 bases, there was a span of 18 bases. Germline CDR1 and CDR2: MGHRA and YSYEKL. The CDR3 spans 16 residues. The CDR3 nucleotides read TGCGCCAGCAGCCTAGGGACATTCACGAGAGCCTACGAGCAGTACTTC. Translated, it gives CASSLGTFTRAYEQYF.

This chain joins TRBV30 and TRBJ1-1, with TRBD1 matching over 9 bases. Germline-derived CDR1 and CDR2 are GTSNPN and SVGIG (reference sequence). The CDR3 has 13 residues. The trim removed 4 bases at V and 3 bases at J, leaving 3 bases unmatched. This CDR3 is CAWNRQGDTEAFF. Written as DNA, the CDR3 is TGTGCCTGGAACCGACAGGGGGACACTGAAGCTTTCTTT.

The CDR3 DNA follows: TGTGCCAGTAGTATAGAGGGCCCCGGGAGCGAGCAGTTCTTC. Translated: CASSIEGPGSEQFF. This rearrangement joins TRBV19 to TRBJ2-1; weak D call: TRBD2 (6 bases). V gave up 0 bases and J gave up 10 bases, with 13 bases separating them. CDR1 and CDR2 (germline): LNHDA, SQIVND (reference sequence). This CDR3 is 14 amino acids long.

This clonotype was picked up one time. The J gene is TRBJ1-5, the V gene TRBV20-1, with D possibly being TRBD1 (6 bases). The V gene's germline CDR1 is DFQATT and CDR2 SNEGSKA (reference sequence). V shed 0 bases and J shed 4 bases, with 10 bases lying between them. This CDR3 spans 14 amino acids. This CDR3 is CSARDRGLNQPQHF. DNA of the CDR3: TGCAGTGCTAGAGACAGGGGTCTTAATCAGCCCCAGCATTTT.

The rearrangement links TRBV9 to TRBJ2-7; TRBD1 matches 7 bases. The CDR3 contains 15 residues. J was trimmed by 1 base and V by 0 bases; bases with no gene match: 4. CDR1 SGDLS and CDR2 YYNGEE come from the germline V gene. CDR3 loop: CASSVEGDSSYEQYF. CDR3 in DNA: TGTGCCAGCAGCGTAGAAGGGGACAGTTCCTACGAGCAGTACTTC.

This chain connects TRBV7-9 to TRBJ2-1, with D possibly matching TRBD1 (6 bases). Trimming removed 0 bases from V and 8 bases from J, with 8 bases in between. The CDR3 totals 13 residues. From germline, CDR1 is SEHNR and CDR2 FQNEAQ (reference sequence). DNA for the CDR3: TGTGCCAGCAGCTTAGCATCAGGGGATGAGCAGTTCTTC. Translated, it gives CASSLASGDEQFF.

The V gene is TRBV2, the J gene TRBJ1-5; possible D gene TRBD1, 6 bases. V was trimmed by 6 bases and J by 0 bases, leaving 15 bases between them. Germline lookup yields CDR1 SNHLY and CDR2 FYNNEI. The CDR3 runs to 16 residues. The DNA for the CDR3 is TGTGCCAGCAGGCCCAGGGGAGAGAATAGCAATCAGCCCCAGCATTTT. Protein product: CASRPRGENSNQPQHF.

The chain has TRBV6-6 and TRBJ2-7; D uncertain. V lost 5 bases to trimming and J lost 3 bases, with 14 bases between them. This CDR3 comprises 14 residues. In germline, CDR1 is MNHNY, CDR2 SVGAGI (reference sequence). CDR3 DNA sequence: TGTGCCAGCAGTCCCGGCCCCCAGGTCTACGAGCAGTACTTC. This sequence encodes CASSPGPQVYEQYF.

The V gene is TRBV4-1, the J gene TRBJ2-3, with 7 bases aligning to TRBD1. The CDR3 contains 15 residues. Germline trimming cut 2 bases from V and 1 base from J; bases unmatched to any gene: 3. CDR1 is MGHRA, CDR2 YSYEKL, per germline. The CDR3 DNA is TGCGCCAGCAGCCAACAGGACAGGCGCACAGATACGCAGTATTTT. It is translated as CASSQQDRRTDTQYF.

This chain links TRBV6-2 or TRBV6-3 with TRBJ2-5; the D call may be TRBD1 or TRBD2 (5 bases each). The CDR3 runs to 15 residues. V was trimmed by 8 bases and J by 2 bases, leaving 18 bases between them. Looked up from germline, CDR1 is MNHEY and CDR2 is SVGEGT. The CDR3, as DNA: TGTGCCAGCGGGGGACCGGGACGGAGACAAGAGACCCAGTACTTC. Residues: CASGGPGRRQETQYF.

The J gene is TRBJ1-1, the V gene TRBV5-1; 11 bases align to TRBD1. The CDR3 spans 15 residues. Germline assignment: CDR1 SGHRS and CDR2 YFSETQ. V was pared by 0 bases and J by 4 bases, with 2 bases of the junction left unmatched. The CDR3 sequence: CASSLAGTGGTEAFF. In DNA form, the CDR3 reads TGCGCCAGCAGCTTGGCAGGGACAGGGGGCACTGAAGCTTTCTTT.

The rearrangement uses TRBV28 and TRBJ1-5; no clear D gene. There are 16 residues in the CDR3. V was clipped by 1 base and J by 1 base, with 11 bases between them. Germline lookup yields CDR1 MDHEN and CDR2 SYDVKM. The CDR3 DNA follows: TGTGCCAGCAGTTTATTCTCCGGGCAGAGCAATCAGCCCCAGCATTTT. It is translated as CASSLFSGQSNQPQHF.

The chain couples TRBV5-1 to TRBJ2-7; TRBD2 is a possible D gene (6 bases). The CDR3 consists of 13 residues. The V gene's germline CDR1 is SGHRS and CDR2 YFSETQ. Trimming shortened V by 3 bases and J by 2 bases, and 9 bases separated the two germline ends. In nucleotides, the CDR3 is TGCGCCAGCAGCTCCGGACTAACCTACGAGCAGTACTTC. This codes for CASSSGLTYEQYF.

The chain employs TRBV6-1 and TRBJ1-5; a possible D gene is TRBD1 (5 bases). V shed 5 bases and J shed 1 base, with 18 bases lying between them. The V gene's germline CDR1 is MNHNS and CDR2 SASEGT. This CDR3 has 17 residues. CDR3 sequence reads: CASSRGGMGQSNQPQHF. CDR3 nucleotides: TGTGCCAGCAGTCGAGGAGGTATGGGGCAGAGCAATCAGCCCCAGCATTTT.

The CDR3 DNA reads TGTGCCAGCAGTGGCGGGGTACCCGGCTCCTACAATGAGCAGTTCTTC. Its protein is CASSGGVPGSYNEQFF. The chain has TRBV5-6 and TRBJ2-1; the D gene is possibly TRBD2 (6 bases). The CDR3 spans 16 residues. The V and J ends lost 5 bases and 0 bases respectively, with 15 bases between them. The germline V gene encodes CDR1 SGHDT and CDR2 YYEEEE.

The CDR3, as DNA: TGTGCCAGCGTTGGAGACCAGCAAGAGACCCAGTACTTC. The encoded protein is CASVGDQQETQYF. This sequence joins TRBV2 and TRBJ2-5; D call uncertain. There are 13 residues in the CDR3. Germline V gene data show CDR1 as SNHLY and CDR2 as FYNNEI. V was shortened by 8 bases and J by 2 bases, with 12 bases between the two germline ends. Based on the CDR3 plus reference TRBV2 and TRBJ2-5, the full variable domain is EPEVTQTPSHQVTQMGQEVILRCVPISNHLYFYWYRQILGQKVEFLVSFYNNEISEKSEIFDDQFSVERPDGSNFTLKIRSTKLEDSAMYFCASVGDQQETQYFGPGTRLLVL.

The CDR3 is CSAKDRDGKAFF. The CDR3 DNA reads TGCAGTGCCAAGGACAGGGATGGGAAAGCTTTCTTT. J is TRBJ1-1 and V is TRBV20-1; 8 nucleotides line up with TRBD1. After removal of 6 bases from V and 9 bases from J, the junction contained 9 bases not matched to a gene. This CDR3 spans 12 amino acids. The germline gives CDR1 DFQATT, CDR2 SNEGSKA (reference sequence).

The chain couples TRBV2 to TRBJ2-1; 12 bases are shared with TRBD2. The germline gives CDR1 SNHLY, CDR2 FYNNEI. V was clipped by 6 bases and J by 6 bases; unmatched bases: 3. The CDR3 consists of 14 residues. This CDR3 reads CASRRLAGVNEQFF. The CDR3 DNA reads as TGTGCCAGCAGGAGACTAGCGGGAGTCAATGAGCAGTTCTTC.

The chain employs TRBV3-1 and TRBJ2-1; 7 bases match TRBD2. With V trimmed by 2 bases and J by 10 bases, 8 bases remained unmatched. Per germline, CDR1 LGHDT and CDR2 YNNKEL (reference sequence). The CDR3 runs to 14 residues. CDR3 region: CASSQPAGASEQFF. The CDR3 region has the DNA TGTGCCAGCAGCCAACCGGCGGGAGCATCAGAGCAGTTCTTC.

J is TRBJ2-1 and V is TRBV6-5; TRBD2 matches 7 bases. J lost 6 bases, V lost 6 bases, and 5 bases had no gene match. The CDR3 is made up of 13 amino acids. The V gene's germline CDR1 is MNHEY and CDR2 SVGAGI. CDR3 bases: TGTGCCAGCAGCAATGGGGGGGGCAATGAGCAGTTCTTC. This encodes CASSNGGGNEQFF.

The chain recombines TRBV4-1 with TRBJ1-1; 8 nucleotides line up with TRBD1. The CDR3 loop spans 17 amino acids. Germline V gene data show CDR1 as MGHRA and CDR2 as YSYEKL. Losses at the gene ends were 2 bases for V and 4 bases for J; bases not matched to a gene: 12. CDR3 residues: CASSQHRTGSLSTEAFF. In DNA form, the CDR3 reads TGCGCCAGCAGCCAACACAGGACAGGGTCATTAAGCACTGAAGCTTTCTTT.

This sequence joins TRBV4-2 and TRBJ1-1; TRBD1 agrees at 7 bases. V gave up 3 bases and J gave up 8 bases; unmatched junction bases: 3. CDR3 size: 12 residues. In germline, CDR1 is LGHNA, CDR2 YNFKEQ. CDR3 coding DNA: TGTGCCAGCAGCCACGGACAGGACGAAGCTTTCTTT. Protein product: CASSHGQDEAFF.

The chain recombines TRBV29-1 with TRBJ2-1; D uncertain. From germline, CDR1 is SQVTM and CDR2 ANQGSEA. Trimming cost V 1 base and J 0 bases, with 10 bases left between them. This CDR3 has 15 residues. This chain's CDR3 is CSVEGGRGSYNEQFF. CDR3 sequence (DNA): TGCAGCGTTGAAGGTGGAAGAGGCTCCTACAATGAGCAGTTCTTC.